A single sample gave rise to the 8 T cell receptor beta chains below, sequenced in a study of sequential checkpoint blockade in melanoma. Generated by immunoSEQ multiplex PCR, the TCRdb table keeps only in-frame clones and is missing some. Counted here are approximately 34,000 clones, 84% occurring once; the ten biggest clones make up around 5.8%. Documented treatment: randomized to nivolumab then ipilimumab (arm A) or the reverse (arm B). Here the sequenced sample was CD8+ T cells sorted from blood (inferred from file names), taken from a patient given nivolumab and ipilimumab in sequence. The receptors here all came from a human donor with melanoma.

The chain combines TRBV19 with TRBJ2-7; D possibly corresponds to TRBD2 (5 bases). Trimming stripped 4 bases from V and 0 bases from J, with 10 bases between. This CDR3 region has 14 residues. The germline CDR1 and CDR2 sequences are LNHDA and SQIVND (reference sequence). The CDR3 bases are TGTGCCAGTAGTACCGGACTGGGCTCCTACGAGCAGTACTTC. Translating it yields CASSTGLGSYEQYF.

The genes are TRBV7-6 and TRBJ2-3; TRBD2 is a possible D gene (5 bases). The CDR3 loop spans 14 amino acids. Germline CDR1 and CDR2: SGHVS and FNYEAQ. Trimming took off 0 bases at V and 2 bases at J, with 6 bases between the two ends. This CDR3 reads CASSLADYTDTQYF. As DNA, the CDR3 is TGTGCCAGCAGCTTAGCAGACTACACAGATACGCAGTATTTT.

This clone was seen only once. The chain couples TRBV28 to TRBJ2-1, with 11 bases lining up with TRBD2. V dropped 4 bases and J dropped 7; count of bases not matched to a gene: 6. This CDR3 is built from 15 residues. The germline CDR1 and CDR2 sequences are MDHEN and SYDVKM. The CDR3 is CASSSRLAGGNEQFF. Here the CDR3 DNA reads TGTGCCAGCAGTTCAAGGCTAGCGGGGGGAAATGAGCAGTTCTTC.

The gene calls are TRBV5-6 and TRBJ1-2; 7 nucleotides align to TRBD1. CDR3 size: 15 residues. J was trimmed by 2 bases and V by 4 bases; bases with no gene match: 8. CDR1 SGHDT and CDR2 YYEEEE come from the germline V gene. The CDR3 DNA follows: TGTGCCAGCAGCGTCGGGACAGCCATAAACTATGGCTACACCTTC. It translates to CASSVGTAINYGYTF.

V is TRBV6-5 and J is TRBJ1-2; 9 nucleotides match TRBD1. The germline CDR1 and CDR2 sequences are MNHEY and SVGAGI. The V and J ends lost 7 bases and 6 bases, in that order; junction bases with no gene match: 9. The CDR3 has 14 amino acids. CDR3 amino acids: CASKPLGQGDGYTF. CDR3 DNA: TGTGCCAGCAAACCTCTGGGACAGGGAGATGGCTACACCTTC.

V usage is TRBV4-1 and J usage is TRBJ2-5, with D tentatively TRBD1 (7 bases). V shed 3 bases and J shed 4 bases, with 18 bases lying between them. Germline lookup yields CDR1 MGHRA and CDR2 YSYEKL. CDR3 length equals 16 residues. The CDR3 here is CASSHSKDRRGETQYF. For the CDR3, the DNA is TGCGCCAGCAGCCATTCGAAGGACAGGAGGGGAGAGACCCAGTACTTC.

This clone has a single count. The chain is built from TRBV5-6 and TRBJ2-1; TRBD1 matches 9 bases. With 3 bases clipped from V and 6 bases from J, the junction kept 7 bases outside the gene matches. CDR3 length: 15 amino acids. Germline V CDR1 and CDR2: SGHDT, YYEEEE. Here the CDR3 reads CASSSRDRDFNEQFF. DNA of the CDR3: TGTGCCAGCAGCTCCCGGGACAGGGATTTCAATGAGCAGTTCTTC.

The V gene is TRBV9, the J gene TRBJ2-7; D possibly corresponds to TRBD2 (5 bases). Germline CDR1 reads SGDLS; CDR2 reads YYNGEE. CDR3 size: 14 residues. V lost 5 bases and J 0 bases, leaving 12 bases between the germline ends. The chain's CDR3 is CASSPGVSSYEQYF. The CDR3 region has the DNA TGTGCCAGCAGTCCCGGGGTGAGCTCCTACGAGCAGTACTTC.